Listed below are T cell receptor beta chains from one sample, sequenced in a study of blood T cell repertoires in COVID-19. Profiling relied on immunoSEQ multiplex PCR, and the TCRdb table lists in-frame clones only, not all of them. The data contain about 110,000 clones, roughly 69% of them seen just once; the ten biggest clones take up approximately 5.9%. What was sequenced was peripheral blood. The source is an elderly man with acute or convalescent COVID-19. CDR3s include the opening cysteine and the closing phenylalanine or tryptophan. The order of the fields is clone size, D gene, V gene, J gene, CDR3 DNA, CDR3 protein. The D gene is left open where the match is weak. Rows may omit the clone size; those that give it use once, few, many or a size class.

NA	TRBD1	TRBV20-1	TRBJ1-1	TGCAGTGCTAGAAGGGGGCCGGGAGCTTTCTTT	CSARRGPGAFF
NA	TRBD2	TRBV5-1	TRBJ2-2	TGCGCCTGCCAGCGGGAGGCTAACACCGGGGAGCTGTTTTTT	CACQREANTGELFF
NA	NA	TRBV3-1/TRBV3-2	TRBJ2-3	TGTGCCAGCAGCCCGGGACTTTTTCGCACAGATACGCAGTATTTT	CASSPGLFRTDTQYF
NA	NA	TRBV18	TRBJ2-7	TGTGCCAGCTCACCGTCGGAGGGCCTGGTAGAGCAGTACTTC	CASSPSEGLVEQYF
NA	NA	TRBV5-1	TRBJ2-3	TGCGCCAGCAGCCCTGGGGCCGAGCGGGTTACAGATACGCAGTATTTT	CASSPGAERVTDTQYF
NA	TRBD1	TRBV24-1	TRBJ2-3	TGTGCCACCGGCGGACAGGGGACAGATACGCAGTATTTT	CATGGQGTDTQYF
NA	TRBD2	TRBV7-2	TRBJ2-5	TGTGCCAGCAGCTCCCCGACGGGCGGGAGGGCCCAAGAGACCCAGTACTTC	CASSSPTGGRAQETQYF
NA	NA	TRBV28	TRBJ2-3	TGTGCCAGCCTGGAGGGTAGACGGGATACGCAGTATTTT	CASLEGRRDTQYF
NA	TRBD2	TRBV14	TRBJ2-1	TGTGCCAGCAGCCAAGAGAGCGGGAGCTCCTACAATGAGCAGTTCTTC	CASSQESGSSYNEQFF
NA	TRBD1	TRBV20-1	TRBJ1-1	TGCAGTGCTGGGGACAGCACTGAAGCTTTCTTT	CSAGDSTEAFF
NA	NA	TRBV7-2	TRBJ2-1	TGTGCCAGCAGCTTCGAGGGAGGGGGGTACAATGAGCAGTTCTTC	CASSFEGGGYNEQFF
NA	TRBD2	TRBV28	TRBJ2-3	TGTGCCAGCAGTACCTCTAGCGGGGGTCCCCTAGATACGCAGTATTTT	CASSTSSGGPLDTQYF
NA	NA	TRBV15	TRBJ1-1	TGTGCCACCAGCAGAGACGGGAACACTGAAGCTTTCTTT	CATSRDGNTEAFF
NA	TRBD2	TRBV5-1	TRBJ2-3	TGCGCCAGCAGCTTAGGCGGGAGAGATAGGGATACGCAGTATTTT	CASSLGGRDRDTQYF
NA	NA	TRBV10-3	TRBJ2-3	TGTGCCATCAGTGAGAGGCTACGGGATGCGCAGTATTTT	CAISERLRDAQYF
NA	NA	TRBV4-1	TRBJ1-1	TGCGCCAGCAGCCAAGCGGGGGAGAGCACTGAAGCTTTCTTT	CASSQAGESTEAFF
NA	TRBD1	TRBV6-5	TRBJ1-1	TGTGCCAGCAGTCGCAGGGACAGGGAAGCTTTCTTT	CASSRRDREAFF
NA	TRBD2	TRBV5-1	TRBJ2-5	TGCGCCAGCAGCTTACTAGCGGGAGGGCCAAAGGGGGAGACCCAGTACTTC	CASSLLAGGPKGETQYF
NA	NA	TRBV7-9	TRBJ2-3	TGTGCCAGCAGTTTAGGCTCCCCCGGAGATACGCAGTATTTT	CASSLGSPGDTQYF
NA	NA	TRBV6-6	TRBJ2-7	TGTGCCAGCACTCCCCGGAGTTCCTACGAGCAGTACTTC	CASTPRSSYEQYF
once	TRBD2	TRBV7-2	TRBJ2-7	TGTGCCAGCAGCTTGTTAGCGGGAAAGGGCTACGAGCAGTACTTC	CASSLLAGKGYEQYF
once	TRBD1	TRBV3-1/TRBV3-2	TRBJ1-6	TGTGCCAGCAGCCTAACAGGGGGAAGAGGATATAATTCACCCCTCCACTTT	CASSLTGGRGYNSPLHF
NA	TRBD2	TRBV30	TRBJ2-7	TGTGCCTGCCCAGGACTAGCGGGTCCCTACGAGCAGTACTTC	CACPGLAGPYEQYF
NA	TRBD1	TRBV28	TRBJ1-4	TGTGCCAGCAGAATACGGACAGGCATAAATGAAAAACTGTTTTTT	CASRIRTGINEKLFF
few	NA	TRBV2	TRBJ1-1	TGTGCCAGCTCAGAGGGTGACACTGAAGCTTTCTTT	CASSEGDTEAFF
NA	TRBD1	TRBV27	TRBJ2-7	TGTGCCAGCAGGGGACAGGGAACCAACGAGCAGTACTTC	CASRGQGTNEQYF
NA	TRBD1	TRBV19	TRBJ2-2	TGTGCCAGTAGTATGAGAGGACAGGGGGCGTCCGGGGAGCTGTTTTTT	CASSMRGQGASGELFF
NA	NA	TRBV5-1	TRBJ2-3	TGCGCCAGCAGCGCAAGTCCTTACTTAGATACGCAGTATTTT	CASSASPYLDTQYF
NA	NA	TRBV7-3	TRBJ2-7	TGTGCCAGCAGCTTATCGGGCACAGTGGGGAGCGAGCAGTACTTC	CASSLSGTVGSEQYF
NA	TRBD2	TRBV7-9	TRBJ2-7	TGTGCCAGCAGCCTTCTAGCGGGAGTAGTCGAGCAGTACTTC	CASSLLAGVVEQYF
NA	TRBD2	TRBV11-2	TRBJ2-4	TGTGCCAGCAGCCCAGGACTAGCGGGAAACATTCAGTACTTC	CASSPGLAGNIQYF
NA	NA	TRBV28	TRBJ1-4	TGTGCCAGCAGTTTATACAAGGGCGGGGACGAACTGTTTTTT	CASSLYKGGDELFF
NA	NA	TRBV5-5	TRBJ1-1	TGTGCCAGCAGCTTGATCCTAGAAACTGAAGCTTTCTTT	CASSLILETEAFF
NA	NA	TRBV28	TRBJ2-1	TGTGCCAGCAGCCCCCGGACTCTCCAGCAGTTCTTC	CASSPRTLQQFF
NA	NA	TRBV29-1	TRBJ2-2	TGCAGCGTTACCGGGATGAACACCGGGGAGCTGTTTTTT	CSVTGMNTGELFF
NA	TRBD1	TRBV5-5	TRBJ2-5	TGTGCCAGCAGGAAGGACAGGGGACGTGAGACCCAGTACTTC	CASRKDRGRETQYF
few	TRBD2	TRBV2	TRBJ2-1	TGTGCCAGCAGTGAAAGGACTAGCGGGAGCTCCTACAATGAGCAGTTCTTC	CASSERTSGSSYNEQFF
NA	NA	TRBV6-5	TRBJ2-2	TGTGCCAGCAGTTATCGCAGGGGGGAGCTGTTTTTT	CASSYRRGELFF
NA	NA	TRBV5-1	TRBJ2-7	TGCGCCAGCAAGAACAGGGGCGCTGGGGGGAACGAGCAGTACTTC	CASKNRGAGGNEQYF
NA	NA	TRBV19	TRBJ1-1	TGTGCCAGTAAATTAGGAGTTTACGGTGAAGCTTTCTTT	CASKLGVYGEAFF